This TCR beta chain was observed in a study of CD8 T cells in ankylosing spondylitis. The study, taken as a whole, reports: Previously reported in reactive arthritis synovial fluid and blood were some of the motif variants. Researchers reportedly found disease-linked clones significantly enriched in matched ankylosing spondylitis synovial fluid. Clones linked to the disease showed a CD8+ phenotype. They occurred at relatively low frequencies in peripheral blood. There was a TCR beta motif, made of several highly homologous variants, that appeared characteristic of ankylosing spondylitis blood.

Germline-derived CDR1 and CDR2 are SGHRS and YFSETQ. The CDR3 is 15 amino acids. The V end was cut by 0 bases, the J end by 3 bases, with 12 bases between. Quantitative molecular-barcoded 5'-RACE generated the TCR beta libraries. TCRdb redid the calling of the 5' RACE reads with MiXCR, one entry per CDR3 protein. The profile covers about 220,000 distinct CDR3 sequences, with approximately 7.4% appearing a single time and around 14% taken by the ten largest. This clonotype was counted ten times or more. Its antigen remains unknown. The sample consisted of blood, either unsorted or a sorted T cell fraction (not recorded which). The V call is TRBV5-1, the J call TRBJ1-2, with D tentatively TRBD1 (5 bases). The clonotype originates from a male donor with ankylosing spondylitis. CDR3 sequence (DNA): TGCGCCAGCAGCTTGGATGACAGAGGAGACTATGGCTACACCTTC. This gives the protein CASSLDDRGDYGYTF.